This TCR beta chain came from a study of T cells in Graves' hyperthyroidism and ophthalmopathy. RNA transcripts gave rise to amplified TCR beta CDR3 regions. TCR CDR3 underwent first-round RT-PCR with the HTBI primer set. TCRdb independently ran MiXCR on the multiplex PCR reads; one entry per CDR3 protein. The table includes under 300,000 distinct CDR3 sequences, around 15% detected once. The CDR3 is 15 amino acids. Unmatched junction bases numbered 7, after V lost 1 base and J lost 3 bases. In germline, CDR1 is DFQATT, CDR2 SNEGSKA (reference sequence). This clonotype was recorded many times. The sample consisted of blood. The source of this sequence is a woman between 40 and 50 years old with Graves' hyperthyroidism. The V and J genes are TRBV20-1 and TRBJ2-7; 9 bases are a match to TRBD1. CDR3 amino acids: CSARGGTGTSYEQYF. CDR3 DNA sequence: TGCAGTGCTAGAGGCGGGACAGGGACCAGCTACGAGCAGTACTTC.